This TCR beta chain came from a study of CD8 T cells in Susac syndrome. After extraction with the RNeasy kit, roughly 0.45 to 1 ug of the RNA was reverse transcribed using random hexamers. Multiplex immunoSEQ PCR targeted 54 Vbeta and 13 Jbeta TCR beta segments. Each CDR3 protein is one row after TCRdb ran MiXCR on the immunoSEQ multiplex PCR reads. The table includes approximately 150,000 distinct CDR3 sequences, around 95% detected once. Germline V gene sequence: CDR1 DFQATT, CDR2 SNEGSKA (reference sequence). V lost 0 bases and J lost 0, with 17 bases in between. The CDR3 spans 17 residues. This chain uses TRBV20-1 with TRBJ1-2; D possibly corresponds to TRBD1 (5 bases). This receptor was identified in a human donor with Susac syndrome. Specimen: CD4+ T cells from PBMCs. The CDR3 bases are TGCAGTGCTAGAGATTGGGGACGACCGCTAGCTAACTATGGCTACACCTTC. It yields the protein CSARDWGRPLANYGYTF.